These 28 T cell receptor beta chains were all obtained from the same sample, sequenced in a study of T cells in Graves' hyperthyroidism and ophthalmopathy. The source material, RNA transcripts, was used to amplify TCR beta CDR3 regions. The HTBI set primed first-round TCR CDR3 RT-PCR. TCRdb used MiXCR to reprocess the multiplex PCR reads, holding one entry per CDR3 protein. The data show 300,000 or so distinct CDR3 sequences, over 15% seen once. Specimen: blood. The receptors were sampled from a man under 40 with Graves' hyperthyroidism.

This clonotype has ten or more counts. The chain couples TRBV3-1 to TRBJ1-3; no firm D call. The CDR3 sequence is 15 residues long. V dropped 3 bases and J dropped 0 bases, with 9 bases sitting between them. Germline assignment: CDR1 LGHDT and CDR2 YNNKEL (reference sequence). CDR3 region: CASSHSDVSGNTIYF. DNA for the CDR3: TGTGCCAGCAGCCATTCAGACGTCTCTGGAAACACCATATATTTT.

Ten or more counts support this clonotype. This chain links TRBV12-3 or TRBV12-4 with TRBJ2-3; TRBD2 matches at 10 bases. V lost 6 bases and J lost 6; bases outside the gene matches: 9. The CDR3 sequence is 15 residues long. CDR3 bases: TGTGCCAGCAGCCGAACTAGCGGGACCTCCGATACGCAGTATTTT. Protein: CASSRTSGTSDTQYF.

At least ten counts were recorded for this clonotype. This sequence joins TRBV3-1 and TRBJ2-7, with 10 bases identical to TRBD2. Germline lookup yields CDR1 LGHDT and CDR2 YNNKEL (reference sequence). The CDR3 is 14 residues long. V lost 3 bases, J lost 7 bases, and 6 bases stayed unmatched. CDR3 coding DNA: TGTGCCAGCAGCCAGAGCGGGAGGGCCCGGGAGCAGTACTTC. Translating it yields CASSQSGRAREQYF.

About this clonotype itself: A read error may explain this, as a much larger clone is one base away. The J gene is TRBJ2-1, the V gene TRBV3-1; D may be TRBD1 or TRBD2 (6 bases each). The CDR3 loop spans 15 amino acids. In germline, CDR1 is LGHDT, CDR2 YNNKEL (reference sequence). V was clipped by 2 bases and J by 8 bases, with 16 bases between them. The DNA for the CDR3 is TGTGCCAGCAGCCAACCAGGGGAGGTCGGAGATGAGCAGTTCTTC. Protein product: CASSQPGEVGDEQFF.

This clonotype has a handful of counts. With a much larger clone just one base away, this may be a read error. The CDR3 does not close with the conserved phenylalanine or tryptophan, likely indicating a read error. The V call is TRBV12-3 or TRBV12-4, the J call TRBJ2-1; D not certain. V lost 6 bases, J lost 0 bases, and 15 bases lay in between. This CDR3 has 16 residues. CDR3 coding DNA: TGTGCCAGCAGGGACCGCGAACCCAGCTCCTACAATGAGCAGTTCCTC. It encodes CASRDREPSSYNEQFL.

The sample holds many counts of this clonotype. This sequence joins TRBV3-1 and TRBJ2-5; TRBD2 might be the D (6 bases). V was shortened by 6 bases and J by 13 bases, with 24 bases between the two germline ends. This CDR3 has 14 residues. Per the germline V gene, CDR1 is LGHDT and CDR2 is YNNKEL (reference sequence). The CDR3 loop is CASSLSALSGSRYF. CDR3 DNA: TGTGCCAGCAGTCTTAGTGCCCTTTCCGGGAGTCGGTACTTC.

This clonotype was observed at least ten times. The chain is built from TRBV7-8 and TRBJ2-5; D gene ambiguous. Between the trimmed V and J ends, which lost 6 bases and 5 bases, there was a span of 7 bases. The germline V gene has CDR1 SGHVS and CDR2 FQNEAQ. CDR3 size: 11 residues. CDR3 in amino acids: CASRFYETQYF. CDR3 bases: TGTGCCAGCAGATTTTACGAGACCCAGTACTTC.

The chain joins TRBV4-1 to TRBJ1-3; the D is unclear. The CDR3 runs 14 residues. CDR1 and CDR2 (germline): MGHRA, YSYEKL. Trimming cost V 2 bases and J 0 bases, with 5 bases left between them. The CDR3 nucleotides read TGCGCCAGCAGCCAACTACGCTCTGGAAACACCATATATTTT. Protein sequence: CASSQLRSGNTIYF.

This clonotype came up many times. The chain combines TRBV12-5 with TRBJ1-1, with D unclear. Trimming shortened V by 1 base and J by 3 bases, and 6 bases separated the two germline ends. The CDR3 covers 13 residues. Germline CDR1 LGHNT, CDR2 FRNRAP. CDR3 coding DNA: TGTGCTAGTGGTTTGGGGGTTCACACTGAAGCTTTCTTT. Translating gives CASGLGVHTEAFF.

J is TRBJ1-2 and V is TRBV20-1, with 8 bases fitting TRBD1. With 6 bases clipped from V and 5 bases from J, the junction kept 5 bases outside the gene matches. Germline CDR1 reads DFQATT; CDR2 reads SNEGSKA (reference sequence). The CDR3 runs 12 residues. CDR3: CSAPGQAYGYTF. The CDR3 coding sequence is TGCAGTGCCCCGGGACAGGCTTATGGCTACACCTTC.

This clonotype was picked up many times. DNA for the CDR3: TGTGCCACCAGTGACCTGGCCGGGGCAGATACGCAGTATTTT. This translates into CATSDLAGADTQYF. This chain uses TRBV24-1 with TRBJ2-3; D is possibly TRBD2 (5 bases). V lost 4 bases and J 4 bases, leaving 11 bases between the germline ends. The CDR3 extends over 14 amino acids. CDR1 and CDR2 from the germline V gene are KGHDR and SFDVKD.

The J gene is TRBJ2-1, the V gene TRBV5-1; a possible D gene is TRBD1 (5 bases). The CDR3 is 16 amino acids. Germline-derived CDR1 and CDR2 are SGHRS and YFSETQ. Deletions cut 1 base from V and 3 bases from J, with 14 bases between. CDR3 sequence reads: CASSLWGLTDYNEQFF. CDR3 bases: TGCGCCAGCAGCTTGTGGGGCCTAACGGACTACAATGAGCAGTTCTTC.

This clonotype has a count of ten or more. The V gene is TRBV10-3, the J gene TRBJ2-7; 12 positions match TRBD1. The trim removed 0 bases at V and 4 bases at J, leaving 1 base unmatched. This CDR3 is 15 amino acids long. The V gene's germline CDR1 is ENHRY and CDR2 SYGVKD. The CDR3 coding sequence is TGTGCCATCAGTGAGTCGGGACAGGGGGCGTACGAGCAGTACTTC. This gives the protein CAISESGQGAYEQYF.

This clonotype was counted at least ten times. The rearrangement uses TRBV29-1 and TRBJ2-7, with 11 bases matching TRBD2. V dropped 5 bases and J dropped 6; count of bases not matched to a gene: 12. CDR3 size: 15 residues. Germline V gives CDR1 SQVTM, CDR2 ANQGSEA. The CDR3 region has the DNA TGCAGCGTTCGCCCGGGACTAGCGGTCGCCAGCGAGCAGTACTTC. This translates into CSVRPGLAVASEQYF.

Many counts were recorded for this clonotype. The chain combines TRBV2 with TRBJ2-7; no reliable D call. Germline values: CDR1 SNHLY, CDR2 FYNNEI. Trimming removed 4 bases from V and 7 bases from J, with 8 bases in between. The CDR3 covers 11 residues. CDR3 protein: CASSGHHEQYF. CDR3 coding DNA: TGTGCCAGCAGTGGACACCATGAGCAGTACTTC. The full variable domain, completed using reference TRBV2 and TRBJ2-7, is EPEVTQTPSHQVTQMGQEVILRCVPISNHLYFYWYRQILGQKVEFLVSFYNNEISEKSEIFDDQFSVERPDGSNFTLKIRSTKLEDSAMYFCASSGHHEQYFGPGTRLTVT.

The chain recombines TRBV7-6 with TRBJ2-7; TRBD2 agrees at 9 bases. The J call is uncertain, as TRBJ2-1 better fits the DNA end. The germline gives CDR1 SGHVS, CDR2 FNYEAQ. This CDR3 is built from 16 residues. CDR3 residues: CASSLKVSGSAYEQFF. In DNA form, the CDR3 reads TGTGCCAGCAGCTTAAAGGTTAGCGGGAGTGCTTACGAGCAGTTCTTC.

This clonotype was seen many times. This chain joins TRBV2 and TRBJ2-5; TRBD1 aligns across 10 bases. The trim removed 9 bases at V and 4 bases at J, leaving 8 bases unmatched. CDR3 length: 14 amino acids. CDR1 is SNHLY, CDR2 FYNNEI, per germline. For the CDR3, the DNA is TGTGCCAGTTTCCCCGGGACAGGGGTAGAGACCCAGTACTTC. It yields the protein CASFPGTGVETQYF.

V gene TRBV20-1 combines with J gene TRBJ2-5, with D maybe TRBD2 (6 bases). The V and J ends lost 0 bases and 1 base respectively, with 9 bases between them. Per germline, CDR1 DFQATT and CDR2 SNEGSKA (reference sequence). The CDR3 loop spans 14 amino acids. The CDR3 sequence: CSARDRRVQETQYF. In DNA, the CDR3 is TGCAGTGCTAGAGATAGGAGGGTCCAAGAGACCCAGTACTTC.

This clonotype was recorded at least ten times. The V and J genes are TRBV5-1 and TRBJ1-2, with D hard to call. The CDR3 is made up of 12 amino acids. Trimming left V 0 bases short and J 8 bases short, with 8 bases between. CDR1 SGHRS and CDR2 YFSETQ come from the germline V gene. The CDR3 coding sequence is TGCGCCAGCAGCTTGGTACAAGGCGGCTACACCTTC. This encodes CASSLVQGGYTF.

This clonotype was counted many times. This chain joins TRBV20-1 and TRBJ2-3; possible D gene TRBD2, 7 bases. V lost 1 base, J lost 2 bases, and 16 bases lay in between. Germline V gene lookup returns CDR1 DFQATT and CDR2 SNEGSKA (reference sequence). The CDR3 is made up of 16 amino acids. DNA of the CDR3: TGCAGTGCTAGAGGCACTAGGGGGGGTTTCACAGATACGCAGTATTTT. Translating gives CSARGTRGGFTDTQYF.

This clonotype occurred many times. The V gene is TRBV12-3 or TRBV12-4, the J gene TRBJ2-1, with no clear D. The CDR3 totals 13 residues. V was cut by 7 bases and J by 4 bases, with 11 bases left in between. The CDR3 reads CASNPGRYNEQFF. The CDR3 DNA sequence: TGTGCCAGCAACCCGGGTAGATACAATGAGCAGTTCTTC.

This clonotype was seen a handful of times. The rearrangement uses TRBV29-1 and TRBJ2-7; 8 bases line up with TRBD2. In germline, CDR1 is SQVTM, CDR2 ANQGSEA. The V gene end was trimmed by 3 bases and the J gene end by 4 bases; junction bases not matched to a gene: 8. This CDR3 spans 14 amino acids. The CDR3: CSVDWSGSGYEQYF. CDR3 nucleotide sequence: TGCAGCGTTGATTGGAGCGGGAGTGGGTACGAGCAGTACTTC.

The genes are TRBV15 and TRBJ2-5, with unresolved D. The CDR3 is 14 residues long. V lost 8 bases to trimming and J lost 1 base, with 14 bases between them. CDR1 is LNHNV, CDR2 YYDKDF, per germline (reference sequence). CDR3 protein: CATGQTVGQETQYF. In DNA, the CDR3 is TGTGCCACCGGGCAGACGGTGGGCCAAGAGACCCAGTACTTC.

CDR3 DNA: TGCAGCGTAGTTGGACAGGGCTGGACCGGGGAGCTGTTTTTT. Its translation is CSVVGQGWTGELFF. The chain is built from TRBV20-1 and TRBJ2-2, with 8 nucleotides matching TRBD1. Germline CDR1 reads DFQATT; CDR2 reads SNEGSKA (reference sequence). CDR3 length equals 14 residues.

In its sample, this clonotype was seen a few times. This chain connects TRBV10-3 to TRBJ2-7; possible D gene TRBD2, 7 bases. V lost 0 bases to trimming and J lost 9 bases, with 12 bases between them. Germline CDR1 ENHRY, CDR2 SYGVKD. The CDR3 runs 13 residues. CDR3 region: CAISESGGGWQYF. As DNA, the CDR3 is TGTGCCATCAGTGAGTCAGGGGGGGGCTGGCAGTACTTC.

This rearrangement joins TRBV5-1 to TRBJ2-7; TRBD2 aligns across 7 bases. Germline V gene data show CDR1 as SGHRS and CDR2 as YFSETQ. CDR3 size: 15 residues. The V gene end was trimmed by 7 bases and the J gene end by 0 bases; junction bases not matched to a gene: 10. As DNA, the CDR3 is TGCGCCAGCGGCGCCACTAGCGACCGCTCCTACGAGCAGTACTTC. Encoded protein: CASGATSDRSYEQYF.

This clonotype was detected ten times or more. This rearrangement joins TRBV5-1 to TRBJ1-1; no clear D. Between the trimmed V and J ends, which lost 4 bases and 1 base, there was a span of 11 bases. The germline CDR1 and CDR2 sequences are SGHRS and YFSETQ. The CDR3 spans 14 residues. CDR3 residues: CASSPDMGNTEAFF. The CDR3 nucleotides are TGCGCCAGCAGCCCTGATATGGGGAACACTGAAGCTTTCTTT.

In nucleotides, the CDR3 is TGTGCCAGCAGCTTAGGCAGGGGAGTCGGGGAGCTGTTTTTT. It encodes CASSLGRGVGELFF. This chain joins TRBV7-2 and TRBJ2-2; weak D call: TRBD1 (6 bases). Germline V CDR1 and CDR2: SGHTA, FQGNSA. The CDR3 is made up of 14 amino acids. V was pared by 1 base and J by 7 bases, with 10 bases between.